This T cell receptor beta chain was sequenced for a study of cytomegalovirus exposure and HLA in healthy donors. From germline, CDR1 is SGHTA and CDR2 FQGNSA. The CDR3 extends over 11 amino acids. The V end lost 1 base, the J end lost 6 bases, and 3 bases lay between the germline ends. PCR employed 60 Vbeta and 13 Jbeta primers. Source study methods: Unique TCR beta chains totaled 80 million to 100 million in a later count, with around 12 million of them shared. Profiling relied on immunoSEQ multiplex PCR, and the TCRdb table lists in-frame clones only, not all of them. V, J and clone size reflect that table, while D and trimming were determined from the DNA. The data hold about 160,000 clones, with approximately 85% observed a single time.

This sequence originates from a man between 18 and 35 years old in good health and CMV-seropositive. Material for sequencing was PBMCs. V is TRBV7-2 and J is TRBJ2-5; D gene ambiguous. DNA for the CDR3: TGTGCCAGCAGCTTAGGGCAGACCCAGTACTTC. This sequence encodes CASSLGQTQYF.